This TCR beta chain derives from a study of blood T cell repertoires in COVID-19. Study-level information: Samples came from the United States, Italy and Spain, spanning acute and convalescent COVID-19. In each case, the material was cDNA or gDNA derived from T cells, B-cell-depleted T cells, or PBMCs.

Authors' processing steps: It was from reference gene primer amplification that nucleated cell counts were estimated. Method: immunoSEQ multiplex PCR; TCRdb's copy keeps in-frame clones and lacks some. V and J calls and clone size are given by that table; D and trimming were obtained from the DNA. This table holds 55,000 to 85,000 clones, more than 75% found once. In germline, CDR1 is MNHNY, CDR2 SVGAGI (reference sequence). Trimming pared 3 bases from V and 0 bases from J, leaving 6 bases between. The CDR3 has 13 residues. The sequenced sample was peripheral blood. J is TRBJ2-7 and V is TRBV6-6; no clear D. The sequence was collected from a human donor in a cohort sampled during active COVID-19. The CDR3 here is CASSYSDSYEQYF. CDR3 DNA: TGTGCCAGCAGTTATTCAGACTCCTACGAGCAGTACTTC.